The rows below give T cell receptor beta chains drawn from one sample of a study of T cells in Graves' hyperthyroidism and ophthalmopathy. TCRdb itself ran the multiplex PCR reads through MiXCR, one entry per CDR3 protein. The sample lists roughly 420,000 distinct CDR3 sequences, around 15% occurring once. The sample was blood. Receptors originate from a woman in her late teens or twenties with Graves' hyperthyroidism. The conserved cysteine and the conserved F or W are not part of the CDR3 here. D genes are given only for firm matches.

V gene,D gene,J gene,CDR3 protein
TRBV7-9,.,TRBJ2-7,ASSLGQFYEQY
TRBV28,.,TRBJ2-1,ASSTQRYEQF
TRBV4-1,.,TRBJ1-2,ASSQDIRSGDHYGYT
TRBV3-1,.,TRBJ2-1,ASSSEGGPDHNEQF
TRBV20-1,TRBD1,TRBJ2-7,SANLWDSSYEQY
TRBV4-1,.,TRBJ2-5,ASSQDLKGRETQY
TRBV9,.,TRBJ2-7,ASSARGGPYEQY
TRBV7-9,.,TRBJ1-1,ASSFLANTEAF
TRBV3-1,TRBD1,TRBJ2-2,ASSQTGTGAVTGELF
TRBV5-1,TRBD1,TRBJ1-2,ASSPYGQGSIHGYT
TRBV20-1,.,TRBJ1-6,SAREGGSYNSPLH
TRBV28,.,TRBJ2-5,ASRSGFQETQY
TRBV5-1,.,TRBJ2-7,ASSLGGQYIYEQY
TRBV9,.,TRBJ1-1,ASSVTPLRGWGNTEAF
TRBV12-3/TRBV12-4,TRBD1,TRBJ1-1,ASDRVTEAF
TRBV20-1,.,TRBJ2-3,SAADRGRAGGQTDTQY
TRBV5-1,TRBD1,TRBJ2-2,ASSLLGQGAYTGELF
TRBV5-1,TRBD1,TRBJ2-6,ASSLEGAGSGANVLT
TRBV28,.,TRBJ2-5,ASSFTGSGETQY
TRBV12-3/TRBV12-4,.,TRBJ2-6,ASSSWTAPGANVLT
TRBV12-3/TRBV12-4,TRBD2,TRBJ2-3,ASIRGASGIYTDTQY
TRBV7-3,TRBD2,TRBJ2-5,ASSMGLAGQETQY
TRBV5-1,TRBD1,TRBJ1-1,ASSFHDRAAMNTEAF
TRBV13,.,TRBJ2-7,ASSPTGMTYEQY
TRBV6-4,.,TRBJ2-1,ASSVGDGAANEQF
TRBV27,TRBD2,TRBJ2-7,ASSQGLVFYEQY
TRBV2,.,TRBJ1-1,ASSESREGTAF
TRBV28,.,TRBJ2-1,ASRTGNYEQF
TRBV19,TRBD1,TRBJ1-2,ASSPHRDRGQVGYT
TRBV20-1,.,TRBJ2-1,SAHRASSYNEQF
TRBV7-6,.,TRBJ2-5,ASSFNPHPQETQY
TRBV9,.,TRBJ2-7,ASSVGINYEQY
TRBV5-4,.,TRBJ2-7,ASSFLDGGIEQY
TRBV7-2,TRBD2,TRBJ2-2,ASSSKTSGLNTGELF
TRBV5-1,.,TRBJ2-7,ASSLNRDYEQY
TRBV28,TRBD2,TRBJ2-7,ASSLERREKLYEQY
TRBV9,TRBD1,TRBJ1-1,ASSVAGGGDTEAF
TRBV7-8,.,TRBJ1-2,ASSPRRWGREGLYGYT
TRBV6-1,TRBD1,TRBJ1-1,ASSEPGTGGQAF
TRBV5-1,TRBD2,TRBJ2-3,ASSLGLASADTQY
TRBV5-6,TRBD2,TRBJ2-7,ASSVTSGVLSYEQY
TRBV20-1,.,TRBJ1-1,SARGFLEAF
TRBV28,.,TRBJ1-6,ASSLGQPGKSPLH
TRBV29-1,TRBD2,TRBJ2-3,SVEDPALAGSTDTQY
TRBV20-1,.,TRBJ1-1,SAYRRSGTNTEAF
TRBV2,.,TRBJ1-4,ASNGSPGRNQNEKLF
TRBV2,.,TRBJ1-5,ASCLLKRDQPQH
TRBV28,.,TRBJ1-3,ASSIRPSGNTIY
TRBV6-5,TRBD2,TRBJ2-2,ASSYSSPLAGAPGELF
TRBV27,.,TRBJ1-1,ASSFQGVPTEAF
TRBV5-1,.,TRBJ2-7,ASSQGPHYEQY
TRBV7-3,.,TRBJ2-1,ASSLTARNNEQF
TRBV5-1,TRBD2,TRBJ2-1,ASSPGTSGNNEQF
TRBV6-5,TRBD1,TRBJ1-5,ASSSIQGLGQPQH
TRBV6-1,TRBD2,TRBJ2-1,ASSRGLAGAPSYNEQF
TRBV5-5,.,TRBJ2-7,ASSLGGLDSYEQY